A single sample is the source of the 2 T cell receptor beta chains below, sequenced in a study of response to subunit inactivated influenza vaccine. TCRdb fed the RT-PCR reads into MiXCR, producing one record per CDR3 protein. The sample has under 500,000 distinct CDR3 sequences; about 10% are singletons. Sequenced material: PBMCs from blood, taken more than 35 days after vaccination. The receptors shown here come from a man aged 45-65 years who received an inactivated influenza vaccine.

This clonotype showed up many times. The chain employs TRBV12-3 or TRBV12-4 and TRBJ2-3, with TRBD2 matching over 12 bases. The J segment lost 6 bases and the V segment lost 5 bases, leaving 6 bases of the junction unmatched. The CDR3 runs to 15 residues. Here the CDR3 reads CASSRLAGALDTQYF. The DNA for the CDR3 is TGTGCCAGCAGTCGACTAGCGGGGGCATTGGATACGCAGTATTTT.

In its sample, this clonotype was seen a few times. This CDR3 reads CSASAGGARTDTQYF. For the CDR3, the DNA is TGCAGTGCTAGTGCGGGAGGTGCTCGCACAGATACGCAGTATTTT. The chain uses TRBV20-1 and TRBJ2-3, with 8 bases lining up with TRBD2. CDR3 size: 15 residues. The germline V gene encodes CDR1 DFQATT and CDR2 SNEGSKA (reference sequence). Unmatched junction bases numbered 6, after V lost 3 bases and J lost 1 base.